This T cell receptor (beta chain) was found in a study of memory CD4+ T cells and cytomegalovirus serostatus. The sort gate was single viable CD3+CD4+CD8-CD45RO+ cells for memory CD4+ T cells. V was shortened by 0 bases and J by 7 bases, with 10 bases between the two germline ends. The CDR3 is made up of 14 amino acids. CDR1 and CDR2 from the germline V gene are MNHNY and SVGAGI (reference sequence). The assay was immunoSEQ multiplex PCR, and TCRdb's table has in-frame clones only and misses some. The profile shows some 56,000 clones, 82% of them singletons. The TCR comes from an adult in good health and CMV-seronegative. This chain uses TRBV6-6 with TRBJ1-5, with D unresolved. Sequencing was done on a sample of memory CD4+ T cells from blood. The CDR3 reads CASSYSQVGQPQHF. In DNA, the CDR3 is TGTGCCAGCAGTTACTCGCAGGTAGGGCAGCCCCAGCATTTT.